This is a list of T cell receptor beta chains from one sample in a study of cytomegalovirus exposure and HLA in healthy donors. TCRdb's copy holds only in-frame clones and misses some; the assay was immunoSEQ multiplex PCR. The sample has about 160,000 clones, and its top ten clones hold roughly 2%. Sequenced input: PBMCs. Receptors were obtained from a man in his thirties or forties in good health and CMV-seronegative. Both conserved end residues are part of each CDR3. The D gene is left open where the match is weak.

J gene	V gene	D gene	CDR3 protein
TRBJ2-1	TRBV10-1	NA	CASSNLIGYNEQFF
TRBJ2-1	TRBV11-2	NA	CASVQGRAVYNEQFF
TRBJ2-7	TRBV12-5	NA	CASGLPRDNSYEQYF
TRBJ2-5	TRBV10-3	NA	CAIRGGSGTGEETQYF
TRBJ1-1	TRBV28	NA	CASRPGTHTEAFF
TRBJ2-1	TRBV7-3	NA	CASSYGLGGREFF
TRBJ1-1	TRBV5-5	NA	CASSFSTTGMNTEAFF
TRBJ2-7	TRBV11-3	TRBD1	CASSFGTGPYEQYF
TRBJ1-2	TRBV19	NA	CAPSFARTPDYGYTF
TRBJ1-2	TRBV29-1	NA	CSVERQGANGYTF
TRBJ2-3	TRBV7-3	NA	CASRSVGGPTDTQYF
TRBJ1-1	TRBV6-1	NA	CASSEEGAGANTEAFF
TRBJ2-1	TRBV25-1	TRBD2	CASSEYDVGLPLTGEQFF
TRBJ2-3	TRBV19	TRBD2	CASSSLAGSTDTQYF
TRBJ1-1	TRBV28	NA	CAIRGGAGMNTEAFF
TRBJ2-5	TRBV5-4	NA	CASSLPQGIQETQYF
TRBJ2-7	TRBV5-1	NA	CASRPSSGLTYEQYF
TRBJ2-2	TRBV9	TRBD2	CASSVALGGRLSGTGELFF
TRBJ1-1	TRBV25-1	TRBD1	CASSPTGNTEAFF
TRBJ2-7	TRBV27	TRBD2	CAPSHSDCTPGLFLYEQYF
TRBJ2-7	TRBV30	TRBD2	CAWSVRRSGRKGEQYF
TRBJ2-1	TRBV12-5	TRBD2	CASGLARQGGSPNEQFF
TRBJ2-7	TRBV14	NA	CASSLTLGFTYEQYF
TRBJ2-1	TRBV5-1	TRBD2	CASSLYAGGTNNEQFF
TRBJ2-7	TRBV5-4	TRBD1	CASSWTGQDYEQYF
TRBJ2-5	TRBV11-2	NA	CASSPTGVQETQYF
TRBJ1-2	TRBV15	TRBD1	CATSPGGGYYGYTF
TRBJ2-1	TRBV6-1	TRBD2	CASSTPGTSHNEQFF
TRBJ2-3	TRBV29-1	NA	CSVGPPSTGDTQYF
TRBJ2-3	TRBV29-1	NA	CSGDRQEASTDTQYF
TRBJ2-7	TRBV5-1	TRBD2	CASSLQTSGYEQYF
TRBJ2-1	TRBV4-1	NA	CASSQPTGHNEQFF
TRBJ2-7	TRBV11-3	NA	CASSTGWQSYEQYF
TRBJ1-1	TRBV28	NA	CASRLISFTEAFF
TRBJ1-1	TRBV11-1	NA	CASSLVGPNTEAFF
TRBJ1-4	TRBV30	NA	CAWSQANEKLFF
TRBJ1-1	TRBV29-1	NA	CSVEGTKAFF
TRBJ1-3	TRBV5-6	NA	CASSFRVKGLKNTIYF
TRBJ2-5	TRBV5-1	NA	CASSLAAPPETQYF
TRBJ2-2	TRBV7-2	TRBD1	CASSPQTGRAGELFF
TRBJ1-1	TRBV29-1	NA	CSISFGGGGTEAFF
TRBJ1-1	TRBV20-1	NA	CSAGQIMEAFF
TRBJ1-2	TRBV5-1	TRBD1	CASGTGNYGYTF
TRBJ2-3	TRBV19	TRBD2	CASRRTSGRDTQYF
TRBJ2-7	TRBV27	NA	CASSSLDFIYEQYF
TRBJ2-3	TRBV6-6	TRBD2	CASSFRGLAGGDTQYF
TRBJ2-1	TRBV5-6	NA	CASSLLGGSYNEQFF
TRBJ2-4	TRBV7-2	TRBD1	CASSYRDREGIQYF
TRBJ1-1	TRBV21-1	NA	CASNFRSRGATEAFF
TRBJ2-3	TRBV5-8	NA	CASSLLDTQYF
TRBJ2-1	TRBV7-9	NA	CASSSEGGAHRNEQFF
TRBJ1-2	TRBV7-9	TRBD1	CASSFAWTGERGDYGYTF
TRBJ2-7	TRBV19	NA	CASSIAGINEQYF
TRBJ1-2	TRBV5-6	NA	CASTLRTNYGYTF
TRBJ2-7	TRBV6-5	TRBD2	CATGAGGPYEQYF
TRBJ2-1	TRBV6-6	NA	CASSSRRAEQFF
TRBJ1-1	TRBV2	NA	CASSETTGGEAFF
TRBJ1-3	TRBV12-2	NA	CASRKMGARDDSNSSGNTIYF
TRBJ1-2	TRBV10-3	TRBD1	CAISVDRGFYGYTF